The clone carrying this T cell receptor beta chain has only a few counts. The sample is drawn from a study of blood T cell repertoires in COVID-19. The CDR3 is made up of 14 amino acids. The V end was cut by 2 bases, the J end by 5 bases, with 12 bases between. CDR1 MDHEN and CDR2 SYDVKM come from the germline V gene. The repertoire was sequenced with immunoSEQ multiplex PCR; TCRdb's copy has only in-frame clones and lacks some. The data show roughly 150,000 clones, about 87% seen once. Sequenced input: peripheral blood. This TCR was sampled from a woman older than 75 with COVID-19, enrolled during active disease. The chain links TRBV28 to TRBJ1-2; tentative D call: TRBD1 (5 bases). The CDR3, as DNA: TGTGCCAGCAGTTTAGGGGACTCAACGTATGGCTACACCTTC. It codes for CASSLGDSTYGYTF.